This T cell receptor beta chain was obtained from a study of CD8+CD57+ T cells in acquired aplastic anemia (dated by TCRdb to between 2018 and 2020). With respect to the entire study: On average, sorted CD4+ and CD8+ cells yielded approximately 3 ug of extracted DNA, with a range of roughly 0.17 to 27.4 ug. CD8+CD57+ expansion was defined as a frequency above the mean frequency observed in healthy subjects.

Of note for this clonotype: Which antigen it targets is not known. No per-base quality is available; no much larger clone lies one base away.

TCR beta VDJ combination and CDR3 sequence profiling used genomic DNA as the template. TCR repertoire sequencing was run on an Illumina HiSeq 2000. Regarding the original processing steps: Repertoires were assessed using TRBV/TRBJ rearrangement plots, CDR3 size and DJ length profiles, and Simpson's diversity index. Whichever DNA sequence was most abundant in the deep sequencing data was defined as the immunodominant clone. CDR3 amino acid sequences were checked for sharing across subjects and were also compared against the VDJdb database and published repertoires. In-frame beta chains were kept once TCRdb had trimmed the public reads at Q25 with fastp and called clones with MiXCR. A single entry per CDR3 protein holds the most common genes and DNA from its merged rows. None of the V and J calls come from the authors' own analysis; TCRdb made them. The sample table shows hundreds of thousands of distinct CDR3 sequences, and 40% to 60% are seen once. Jointly, the top ten make up 20% of the sample.

The patients picked for sequencing were ones in whom flow cytometry had shown an expansion of CD8+CD57+ cells. Every patient had a diagnosis of severe acquired aplastic anemia based on International Study of Aplastic Anemia and Agranulocytosis and Camitta criteria. At the time blood was sampled, none of the patients had received any therapy. TCR repertoires of sorted CD4+ and CD8+ blood T cells from severe aplastic anemia patients and healthy subjects were deep-sequenced in the study. In the USA, patient enrollment took place under clinicaltrials.gov protocols 00001620, 01623167, 00001397, 00071045, 00081523 and 00961064. Ficoll-Paque density gradient centrifugation was used to isolate peripheral blood mononuclear cells. CD4+ and CD8+ T cells were sorted by FACS or magnetic beads before DNA extraction. The study at large found these results: Roughly 30 CD8+ CDR3 sequences were shared between patients and controls but appeared highly expressed in patients and within their immunodominant clones. CD8+ Simpson's diversity did not differ significantly between patients and healthy controls (P=0.060).

CDR1 KGHSH and CDR2 LQKENI are derived from the germline V gene. V is reduced by 2 bases and J by 2 bases, leaving a spacing of 21 bases between them. The CDR3 covers 19 residues, taking in both the cysteine and the phenylalanine. Solely the CDR3 DNA is kept, with 57 bases framed from the first base. This clonotype was obtained from a human donor with aplastic anemia. Here the chain combines TRBV18 and TRBJ1-4; a tentative D call is TRBD1 (6 bases match). Sample: sorted CD4+, CD8+, or CD8+CD57+ T cells (not recorded which) from PBMCs. Here the CDR3 is given as CASSPTQGPGVLTNEKLFF. The nucleotides read TGTGCCAGCTCACCAACCCAGGGGCCTGGGGTATTGACTAATGAAAAACTGTTTTTT. Here the CDR3 is joined to the reference TRBV18 and TRBJ1-4 genes, and the full variable domain is: NAGVMQNPRHLVRRRGQEARLRCSPMKGHSHVYWYRQLPEEGLKFMVYLQKENIIDESGMPKERFSAEFPKEGPSILRIQQVVRGDSAAYFCASSPTQGPGVLTNEKLFFGSGTQLSVL.